The 21 T cell receptor beta chains below were found in one sample sequenced in a study of Ad26.COV2.S vaccination and SARS-CoV-2 variants. The protocol was immunoSEQ multiplex PCR, while the TCRdb copy is restricted to in-frame clones and leaves out a portion. The repertoire holds roughly 150,000 clones, about nine tenths seen once, with 4% to 6% in the top ten. Sequenced here: peripheral blood, sampled after recovery from COVID-19. The receptors shown here come from a human donor who had recovered from COVID-19.

V usage is TRBV20-1 and J usage is TRBJ1-6; no definite D call. The germline V gene has CDR1 DFQATT and CDR2 SNEGSKA (reference sequence). Trimming took 3 bases from V and 4 from J, leaving 7 bases between them. The CDR3 length is 13 residues. The CDR3 here is CSASPGYNSPLHF. CDR3 nucleotides: TGCAGTGCTAGTCCGGGGTATAATTCACCCCTCCACTTT.

The J gene is TRBJ2-7, the V gene TRBV27, with D possibly being TRBD1 (6 bases). V was cut by 0 bases and J by 7 bases, with 13 bases left in between. The CDR3 sequence is 14 residues long. The germline V gene has CDR1 MNHEY and CDR2 SMNVEV (reference sequence). The CDR3 DNA follows: TGTGCCAGCAGTTTATCCCCTGGGCAGGGGGAGCAGTACTTC. Amino acid sequence: CASSLSPGQGEQYF.

The chain recombines TRBV28 with TRBJ1-3; TRBD1 might be the D (5 bases). Germline CDR1 and CDR2: MDHEN and SYDVKM. The V end lost 3 bases, the J end lost 0 bases, and 9 bases lay between the germline ends. The CDR3 is 15 amino acids. The CDR3 spells CASSFRGRSGNTIYF. The CDR3 region has the DNA TGTGCCAGCAGTTTCCGGGGCCGCTCTGGAAACACCATATATTTT. The full variable domain, its missing parts supplied by reference TRBV28 and TRBJ1-3, is DVKVTQSSRYLVKRTGEKVFLECVQDMDHENMFWYRQDPGLGLRLIYFSYDVKMKEKGDIPEGYSVSREKKERFSLILESASTNQTSMYLCASSFRGRSGNTIYFGEGSWLTVV.

This clone was seen more than once but under ten times. V gene TRBV30 combines with J gene TRBJ1-2; 10 positions agree with TRBD1. Germline V gene lookup returns CDR1 GTSNPN and CDR2 SVGIG (reference sequence). V gave up 1 base and J gave up 4 bases; unmatched junction bases: 9. The CDR3 contains 16 residues. The CDR3 region is CAWSGQGALHGYGYTF. The CDR3 DNA reads as TGTGCCTGGAGTGGACAGGGGGCGCTTCACGGCTATGGCTACACCTTC.

CDR3 nucleotide sequence: TGTGCCACCAGCAGAGGTGCCGGGACAGGGGGTTCTTACGAGCAGTACTTC. Its translation is CATSRGAGTGGSYEQYF. J is TRBJ2-7 and V is TRBV15; 11 bases line up with TRBD1. This CDR3 spans 17 amino acids. Germline values: CDR1 LNHNV, CDR2 YYDKDF (reference sequence). Unmatched junction bases numbered 9, after V lost 1 base and J lost 4 bases.

CDR3 residues: CASSPFGTKGLGTDTQYF. The DNA of the CDR3 is TGTGCCAGCAGCCCCTTTGGGACCAAAGGCTTGGGCACAGATACGCAGTATTTT. The genes are TRBV2 and TRBJ2-3; D is possibly TRBD1 or TRBD2 (5 bases each). Trimming took off 6 bases at V and 1 base at J, with 23 bases between the two ends. There are 18 residues in the CDR3. Germline CDR1 and CDR2: SNHLY and FYNNEI.

The V call is TRBV27, the J call TRBJ2-3; 12 bases agree with TRBD2. Germline CDR1 MNHEY, CDR2 SMNVEV (reference sequence). This CDR3 spans 17 amino acids. V shed 1 base, J shed 3 bases, and the junction held 5 bases outside the gene matches. In DNA form, the CDR3 reads TGTGCCAGCAGTTTATTTCTCACTAGCGGGGGGACAGATACGCAGTATTTT. Translating it yields CASSLFLTSGGTDTQYF.

The chain recombines TRBV10-2 with TRBJ2-7; TRBD1 aligns across 9 bases. Germline CDR1 WSHSY, CDR2 SAAADI. The CDR3 sequence is 17 residues long. After removal of 6 bases from V and 0 bases from J, the junction contained 12 bases not matched to a gene. In nucleotides, the CDR3 is TGCGCCAGCAGGCCCGGGACAGGGAGACCCTTCTCCTACGAGCAGTACTTC. Encoded protein: CASRPGTGRPFSYEQYF.

This clone showed up just a few times. The chain combines TRBV30 with TRBJ1-2, with TRBD1 matching 8 bases. Germline values: CDR1 GTSNPN, CDR2 SVGIG (reference sequence). The CDR3 consists of 11 residues. The V gene end was trimmed by 5 bases and the J gene end by 11 bases; junction bases not matched to a gene: 7. The CDR3 sequence: CAWEDGTGYTF. In DNA, the CDR3 is TGTGCCTGGGAGGACGGGACAGGTTACACCTTC.

The J gene is TRBJ2-2, the V gene TRBV9; D possibly uses TRBD1 or TRBD2 (6 bases each). Germline V gene sequence: CDR1 SGDLS, CDR2 YYNGEE. The CDR3 is 16 residues long. Trimming removed 0 bases at V and 3 bases at J, with 12 bases between. The CDR3: CASSVEGGLYTGELFF. Written as DNA, the CDR3 is TGTGCCAGCAGCGTAGAGGGGGGTCTGTACACCGGGGAGCTGTTTTTT.

The chain recombines TRBV9 with TRBJ1-2; D gene unclear. The CDR3 contains 15 residues. Germline V gene lookup returns CDR1 SGDLS and CDR2 YYNGEE. Between the trimmed V and J ends, which lost 0 bases and 6 bases, there was a span of 15 bases. The chain's CDR3 is CASSVDVQTGNGYTF. As DNA, the CDR3 is TGTGCCAGCAGCGTAGACGTACAGACGGGGAATGGCTACACCTTC.

The CDR3 protein is CASSLTGFQSPLHF. As DNA, the CDR3 is TGTGCCAGCAGCTTAACAGGGTTTCAATCACCCCTCCACTTT. V usage is TRBV7-2 and J usage is TRBJ1-6; perhaps TRBD1 as D (6 bases). The V and J ends lost 2 bases and 10 bases respectively, with 12 bases between them. This CDR3 comprises 14 residues. In germline, CDR1 is SGHTA, CDR2 FQGNSA.

The sample holds many counts of this clone. The rearrangement links TRBV27 to TRBJ1-6; D perhaps matches TRBD1 (5 bases). Looked up from germline, CDR1 is MNHEY and CDR2 is SMNVEV (reference sequence). The length of the CDR3 is 15 residues. Trimming stripped 6 bases from V and 7 bases from J, with 16 bases between. The CDR3 region has the DNA TGTGCCAGCAGAGAGCGTTCCGGGGCCAATTCACCCCTCCACTTT. Encoded protein: CASRERSGANSPLHF.

This chain joins TRBV30 and TRBJ1-4, with D maybe TRBD1 (5 bases). Germline V gives CDR1 GTSNPN, CDR2 SVGIG (reference sequence). V lost 0 bases and J lost 8, with 16 bases in between. The CDR3 runs to 15 residues. The CDR3 nucleotides are TGTGCCTGGAGTGTCCTGGGGCCCCTAGGGGAAAAACTGTTTTTT. It translates to CAWSVLGPLGEKLFF.

The chain joins TRBV7-8 to TRBJ1-2, with D uncertain. The V end lost 3 bases, the J end lost 2 bases, and 7 bases lay between the germline ends. Germline CDR1 is SGHVS and CDR2 is FQNEAQ. The CDR3 consists of 13 residues. The CDR3 DNA sequence: TGTGCCAGCAGCTTTCGGGGAAACTATGGCTACACCTTC. As protein: CASSFRGNYGYTF.

This chain links TRBV7-2 with TRBJ2-2; D ambiguous. Looked up from germline, CDR1 is SGHTA and CDR2 is FQGNSA. The V end lost 1 base, the J end lost 4 bases, and 16 bases lay between the germline ends. CDR3 length: 17 amino acids. The CDR3 protein is CASSLGLGSVFTGELFF. CDR3 coding DNA: TGTGCCAGCAGCTTAGGCCTGGGGTCAGTATTCACCGGGGAGCTGTTTTTT.

The rearrangement joins TRBV4-3 to TRBJ2-5, with D possibly being TRBD2 (5 bases). The germline gives CDR1 LGHNA, CDR2 YSLEER. Trimming pared 0 bases from V and 1 base from J, leaving 15 bases between. This CDR3 has 17 amino acids. The CDR3 protein is CASSQDILGEGQETQYF. CDR3 DNA: TGCGCCAGCAGCCAAGATATATTGGGTGAGGGCCAAGAGACCCAGTACTTC.

The rearrangement links TRBV4-1 to TRBJ1-1, with 7 nucleotides matching TRBD1. Germline V CDR1 and CDR2: MGHRA, YSYEKL. V lost 1 base and J lost 1; bases outside the gene matches: 21. This CDR3 spans 21 amino acids. The CDR3 region has the DNA TGCGCCAGCAGCCAAGTCCCCTTCACAGGGGTTGAGACTCCGGGGAACACTGAAGCTTTCTTT. Its protein is CASSQVPFTGVETPGNTEAFF.

The chain employs TRBV5-1 and TRBJ2-5, with unresolved D. The CDR3 contains 15 residues. Trimming took off 0 bases at V and 1 base at J, with 10 bases between the two ends. Germline V lookup: CDR1 SGHRS, CDR2 YFSETQ. The CDR3 spells CASSLGSHSQETQYF. CDR3 DNA: TGCGCCAGCAGCTTGGGTTCTCACAGCCAAGAGACCCAGTACTTC.

This chain links TRBV21-1 with TRBJ2-7; TRBD2 is the table's D call, not checked against the DNA. TRBV21-1 is classified as a pseudogene. The CDR3 runs 17 residues. The CDR3 sequence: CASSKGRPGNCFYEQYF. In nucleotides, the CDR3 is TGTGCCAGCAGCAAAGGTCGTCCGGGGAACTGTTTCTACGAGCAGTACTTC.

The chain links TRBV7-2 to TRBJ2-3; maybe TRBD2 (6 bases). The CDR3 length is 14 residues. Germline CDR1 and CDR2: SGHTA and FQGNSA. DNA for the CDR3: TGTGCAAGCGGGCACTATTCTAGCACAGATACGCAGTATTTT. Its translation: CASGHYSSTDTQYF.